A selection of T cell receptor beta chains follows, all from one sample in a study of immune evolution from preneoplasia to lung adenocarcinoma. The method was immunoSEQ multiplex PCR; TCRdb's version includes in-frame clones alone and lacks a portion of them. The sample lists over 5,500 clones; approximately 80% were seen once. Sequencing used FFPE lung adenocarcinoma in situ tissue. Every receptor here comes from an older donor with lung adenocarcinoma. CDR3s include the opening cysteine and the closing phenylalanine or tryptophan. Each record gives: D gene, J gene, V gene, clone size, CDR3 length, CDR3 DNA, CDR3 protein. D genes are given only for firm matches. The size of a clone is reported for some rows only, either as once, few or many, or as a class for expanded clones.

>TRBD1|TRBJ1-1|TRBV18|NA|14
TGTGCCAGCTCACCTCAGGGGGTGAGGACTGAAGCTTTCTTT
CASSPQGVRTEAFF
>NA|TRBJ2-7|TRBV2|NA|13
TGTGCCAGCAGTGGGGACACCACCTACGAGCAGTACTTC
CASSGDTTYEQYF
>NA|TRBJ1-4|TRBV27|NA|15
TGTGCCAGCAGTTACCGGGACGGAACTAATGAAAAACTGTTTTTT
CASSYRDGTNEKLFF
>TRBD1|TRBJ1-3|TRBV7-6|NA|13
TGTGCCAGCAGCAACGGACAGGGTAGCACCATATATTTT
CASSNGQGSTIYF
>NA|TRBJ1-1|TRBV10-3|NA|15
TGTGCCATCAGTGGTAGGGAGGGGGTGAACACTGAAGCTTTCTTT
CAISGREGVNTEAFF
>TRBD1|TRBJ2-1|TRBV29-1|NA|17
TGCAGCGTTGAAGAGGGAACCGGGACAGGGGTTGTGGATGAGCAGTTCTTC
CSVEEGTGTGVVDEQFF
>NA|TRBJ2-2|TRBV5-4|NA|15
TGTGCCAGCAGCCCAGACGGCAGGAACACCGGGGAGCTGTTTTTT
CASSPDGRNTGELFF
>NA|TRBJ1-2|TRBV15|few|14
TGTGCCACCAGCAGAACCTCGGGGCGCTTCGGCTACACCTTC
CATSRTSGRFGYTF
>TRBD2|TRBJ2-7|TRBV9|NA|14
TGTGCCAGCAGTTCCGGGACTAGCGGGAGTAGTCTGTACTTC
CASSSGTSGSSLYF
>NA|TRBJ2-1|TRBV4-2|NA|17
TGTGCCAGCAGCCAAGTAGAGCGGCGAAGCTCCTACAATGAGCAGTTCTTC
CASSQVERRSSYNEQFF